This TCR beta chain stems from a study of radiotherapy plus CTLA-4 blockade in lung cancer. This clone was counted between two and nine times. Sequencing used immunoSEQ multiplex PCR; TCRdb keeps in-frame clones, though not all of them. The sample lists just over 35,000 clones, around 85% seen once, with 5.5% to 7.5% in the top ten. This CDR3 spans 12 amino acids. CDR1 and CDR2 from the germline V gene are SGHNT and YENEEA. V lost 1 base, J lost 13 bases, and 4 bases stayed unmatched. The chain couples TRBV11-3 to TRBJ2-1, with 7 positions matching TRBD2. The receptor was isolated from a human donor with non-small cell lung cancer who had stable disease on radiotherapy plus ipilimumab. The sample consisted of peripheral blood, taken from a patient treated with radiotherapy plus ipilimumab. In nucleotides, the CDR3 is TGTGCCAGCAGCTTAGCGGGAGGTAGACAGTTCTTC. It encodes CASSLAGGRQFF. Complete variable domain (other parts from reference TRBV11-3 and TRBJ2-1): EAGVVQSPRYKIIEKKQPVAFWCNPISGHNTLYWYLQNLGQGPELLIRYENEEAVDDSQLPKDRFSAERLKGVDSTLKIQPAELGDSAVYLCASSLAGGRQFFGPGTRLTVL.